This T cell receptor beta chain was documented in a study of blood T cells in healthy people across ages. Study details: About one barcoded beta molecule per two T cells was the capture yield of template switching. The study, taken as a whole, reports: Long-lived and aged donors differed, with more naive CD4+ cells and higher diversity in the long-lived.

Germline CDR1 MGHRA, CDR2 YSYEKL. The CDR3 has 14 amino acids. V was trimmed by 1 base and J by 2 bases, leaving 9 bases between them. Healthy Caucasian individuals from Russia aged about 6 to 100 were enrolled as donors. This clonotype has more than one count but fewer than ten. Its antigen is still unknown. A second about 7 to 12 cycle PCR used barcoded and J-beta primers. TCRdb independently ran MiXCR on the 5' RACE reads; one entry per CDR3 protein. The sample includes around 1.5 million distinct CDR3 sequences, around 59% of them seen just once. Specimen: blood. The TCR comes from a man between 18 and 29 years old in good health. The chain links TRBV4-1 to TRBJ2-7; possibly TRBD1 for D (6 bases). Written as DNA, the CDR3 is TGCGCCAGCAGCCAAGTAGGACAGCCCTACGAGCAGTACTTC. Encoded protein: CASSQVGQPYEQYF.